Presented here are 14 T cell receptor beta chains from one specimen sequenced in a study of CD8 T cells in ankylosing spondylitis. General study findings and limits: A motif of fewer than ten highly homologous TCR beta variants was seen as apparently characteristic of ankylosing spondylitis blood.

These TCRs are of unknown antigen specificity. TCRdb reprocessed the 5' RACE reads with MiXCR, giving one entry per CDR3 protein. The table shows about 840,000 distinct CDR3 sequences, with 12% occurring only once. Sequenced sample: blood, either unsorted or a sorted T cell fraction (not recorded which). All receptors derive from a male donor with ankylosing spondylitis.

The chain carries TRBV20-1 and TRBJ1-2; no reliable D call. Germline loops: CDR1 DFQATT, CDR2 SNEGSKA (reference sequence). V was trimmed by 0 bases and J by 2 bases, leaving 16 bases between them. The CDR3 extends over 16 amino acids. CDR3 sequence reads: CSARDWVSSSNYGYTF. The CDR3 nucleotides read TGCAGTGCTAGAGACTGGGTGAGCTCATCGAACTATGGCTACACCTTC.

The V call is TRBV7-2, the J call TRBJ2-7; the D gene could be TRBD1 or TRBD2 (5 bases each). CDR3 length: 16 residues. Trimming stripped 2 bases from V and 6 bases from J, with 20 bases between. Per germline, CDR1 SGHTA and CDR2 FQGNSA. Written as DNA, the CDR3 is TGTGCCAGCAGCTTACTCCCGGGACCCGGCGCCCTCGAGCAGTACTTC. It encodes CASSLLPGPGALEQYF.

The CDR3 sequence: CASSVIRHYGYTF. DNA for the CDR3: TGTGCCAGCAGTGTAATTAGGCACTATGGCTACACCTTC. This rearrangement joins TRBV6-1 to TRBJ1-2, with no clear D. V gave up 4 bases and J gave up 3 bases, with 9 bases separating them. This CDR3 region has 13 residues. CDR1 is MNHNS and CDR2 is SASEGT in the germline V gene.

About this clonotype itself: This may be a read error: a much more frequent sequence differs by one nucleotide. V usage is TRBV6-5 and J usage is TRBJ1-2, with D possibly TRBD1 on 6 matching bases. Between the trimmed V and J ends, which lost 2 bases and 0 bases, there was a span of 10 bases. CDR1 and CDR2 (germline): MNHEY, SVGAGI. The CDR3 extends over 15 amino acids. The CDR3 coding sequence is TGTGCCAGCAGTTACGGCAGGGGAGCTAACTATGGCTACACCTTC. The encoded protein is CASSYGRGANYGYTF.

This clonotype has just one count. J is TRBJ2-7 and V is TRBV4-3, with D unresolved. Germline V gives CDR1 LGHNA, CDR2 YSLEER. V dropped 3 bases and J dropped 3 bases, with 9 bases sitting between them. This CDR3 comprises 13 residues. As DNA, the CDR3 is TGCGCCAGCAGCCAGGCGGCGGACTACGAGCAGTACTTC. Its translation is CASSQAADYEQYF.

This clonotype was found a few times. This chain connects TRBV7-2 to TRBJ2-2; 8 bases are shared with TRBD2. V shed 4 bases, J shed 5 bases, and the junction held 9 bases outside the gene matches. CDR3 size: 16 residues. Germline CDR1 and CDR2: SGHTA and FQGNSA. The CDR3 coding sequence is TGTGCCAGCAGCTCGGGACTAGGGGCGGGAACCGGGGAGCTGTTTTTT. Translating it yields CASSSGLGAGTGELFF.

This clonotype occurred a few times. The V gene is TRBV20-1, the J gene TRBJ2-3, with 7 bases identical to TRBD1. Germline V gives CDR1 DFQATT, CDR2 SNEGSKA (reference sequence). This CDR3 has 16 residues. V was pared by 3 bases and J by 2 bases, with 11 bases of the junction left unmatched. The CDR3 is CSASVIPTGLTDTQYF. The CDR3 nucleotides read TGCAGTGCTAGCGTGATTCCGACAGGGCTCACAGATACGCAGTATTTT.

At least ten counts were recorded for this clonotype. The chain carries TRBV29-1 and TRBJ1-1; no definite D call. V lost 0 bases to trimming and J lost 10 bases, with 6 bases between them. The germline CDR1 and CDR2 sequences are SQVTM and ANQGSEA. The CDR3 length is 10 residues. CDR3 sequence reads: CSVEEIRAFF. The CDR3 nucleotides are TGCAGCGTTGAAGAAATTCGAGCTTTCTTT.

The chain combines TRBV7-8 with TRBJ2-6; 12 nucleotides align to TRBD2. V shed 6 bases, J shed 1 base, and the junction held 10 bases outside the gene matches. The CDR3 totals 19 residues. Germline V gene lookup returns CDR1 SGHVS and CDR2 FQNEAQ. The CDR3 loop reads CASSRLAGGLLSGANVLTF. The CDR3 nucleotides read TGTGCCAGCAGTCGCCTAGCGGGGGGGTTACTGTCTGGGGCCAACGTCCTGACTTTC.

This clonotype was observed a single time. This chain connects TRBV20-1 to TRBJ2-6; D is uncertain. The CDR3 runs to 16 residues. Germline CDR1 reads DFQATT; CDR2 reads SNEGSKA (reference sequence). V lost 3 bases to trimming and J lost 4 bases, with 16 bases between them. The CDR3 sequence: CSASRRAGVGANVLTF. The CDR3 nucleotides are TGCAGTGCTAGCCGACGCGCAGGTGTCGGGGCCAACGTCCTGACTTTC.

This clonotype was detected a few times. This rearrangement joins TRBV6-5 to TRBJ2-1, with no clear D. CDR1 and CDR2 from the germline V gene are MNHEY and SVGAGI. With 0 bases removed from V and 6 bases from J, the gap between germline ends came to 6 bases. CDR3 size: 13 residues. The CDR3 protein is CASSYSSANEQFF. In nucleotides, the CDR3 is TGTGCCAGCAGTTACTCGTCCGCCAATGAGCAGTTCTTC.

The chain has TRBV20-1 and TRBJ1-2; D not resolved. The CDR3 extends over 13 amino acids. Deletions cut 2 bases from V and 4 bases from J, with 11 bases between. CDR1 and CDR2 from the germline V gene are DFQATT and SNEGSKA (reference sequence). The CDR3 DNA is TGCAGTGCTAGAAACAGCGAGGCCTATGGCTACACCTTC. Its protein is CSARNSEAYGYTF.

This rearrangement joins TRBV20-1 to TRBJ2-1; no firm D call. CDR3 length: 15 residues. The V and J ends lost 0 bases and 9 bases respectively, with 18 bases between them. Germline CDR1 reads DFQATT; CDR2 reads SNEGSKA (reference sequence). The CDR3 DNA follows: TGCAGTGCTAGAGATCGGTCTAGGTTCACGAGTGAGCAGTTCTTC. It specifies CSARDRSRFTSEQFF.

This clonotype was recorded many times. V and J are TRBV20-1 and TRBJ2-7; 10 bases map to TRBD2. The V gene's germline CDR1 is DFQATT and CDR2 SNEGSKA (reference sequence). Germline trimming cut 1 base from V and 2 bases from J; bases unmatched to any gene: 2. This CDR3 region has 14 residues. The CDR3: CSARASGGPYEQYF. CDR3 DNA sequence: TGCAGTGCTAGAGCTAGCGGGGGACCCTACGAGCAGTACTTC.